This TCR beta chain is drawn from a study of low-dose radiotherapy and immunotherapy resistance in tumors. Primers targeting TRAV and TRBV primed first-strand cDNA, covering alpha and beta chains. A constant-region primer paired with the V-primer adapter amplified TCRs over about 20 PCR cycles. TCRdb analysed the reads with MiXCR anew, one entry per CDR3 protein. In the table there are more than 90,000 distinct CDR3 sequences, less than 25% of which are singletons. Time point given: after trial treatment. The treatment here: LDRT plus nivolumab, ipilimumab, low-dose cyclophosphamide and aspirin (RACIN trial). Specimen: PBMCs, collected after low-dose radiotherapy plus immunotherapy. The TCR originated in a male donor with prostate cancer.

CDR3 region: CSASRGGRSPYEQYF. The DNA for the CDR3 is TGCAGTGCTAGTAGGGGGGGGCGATCCCCCTACGAGCAGTACTTC. This chain uses TRBV20-1 with TRBJ2-7, with D maybe TRBD2 (7 bases). V lost 3 bases, J lost 2 bases, and 17 bases lay in between. The CDR3 loop spans 15 amino acids. Looked up from germline, CDR1 is DFQATT and CDR2 is SNEGSKA (reference sequence).